The rows below give T cell receptor beta chains drawn from one sample of a study of beta chain features in type 1 diabetes. Repertoires were generated with immunoSEQ multiplex PCR, while TCRdb's copy carries only in-frame clones and drops some. Here the sample spans around 500,000 clones, more than 9.5% being singletons. The sequenced material came from naive CD4+ T cells from blood. Receptors were obtained from a woman aged 18-35 years in good health. CDR3s include the opening cysteine and the closing phenylalanine or tryptophan. The order of the fields is D gene, clone size, V gene, CDR3 length, J gene, CDR3 protein, CDR3 DNA. D genes are given only for firm matches. Expanded clones are given a class, and other clones once, few, many or no size at all.

d_call: NA; clone_size: NA; v_call: TRBV30; cdr3_length: 14; j_call: TRBJ1-5; cdr3_aa: CAWSLPGGNQPQHF; cdr3_nt: TGTGCCTGGAGTTTGCCCGGCGGTAATCAGCCCCAGCATTTT
d_call: NA; clone_size: NA; v_call: TRBV4-2; cdr3_length: 15; j_call: TRBJ2-2; cdr3_aa: CASSPPGTSTGELFF; cdr3_nt: TGTGCCAGCAGCCCCCCCGGGACGTCTACCGGGGAGCTGTTTTTT
d_call: NA; clone_size: few; v_call: TRBV6-5; cdr3_length: 13; j_call: TRBJ2-7; cdr3_aa: CASSRSDSYEQYF; cdr3_nt: TGTGCCAGCAGCCGCTCTGACTCCTACGAGCAGTACTTC
d_call: NA; clone_size: NA; v_call: TRBV6-5; cdr3_length: 11; j_call: TRBJ2-7; cdr3_aa: CASSYMGQQYF; cdr3_nt: TGTGCCAGCAGTTACATGGGACAGCAGTACTTC
d_call: TRBD1; clone_size: NA; v_call: TRBV25-1; cdr3_length: 14; j_call: TRBJ1-4; cdr3_aa: CASSKQGARGKLFF; cdr3_nt: TGTGCCAGCAGTAAACAGGGGGCGCGAGGAAAACTGTTTTTT
d_call: NA; clone_size: few; v_call: TRBV2; cdr3_length: 13; j_call: TRBJ2-4; cdr3_aa: CASREGAKNIQYF; cdr3_nt: TGTGCCAGCAGGGAGGGAGCCAAAAACATTCAGTACTTC
d_call: TRBD1; clone_size: NA; v_call: TRBV7-2; cdr3_length: 17; j_call: TRBJ1-2; cdr3_aa: CASSPKGTALSNYGYTF; cdr3_nt: TGTGCCAGCAGCCCAAAGGGGACAGCGCTATCCAACTATGGCTACACCTTC
d_call: TRBD2; clone_size: NA; v_call: TRBV4-3; cdr3_length: 18; j_call: TRBJ2-5; cdr3_aa: CASSQVLAGGNVRETQYF; cdr3_nt: TGCGCCAGCAGCCAAGTCTTGGCGGGAGGGAATGTTCGAGAGACCCAGTACTTC
d_call: NA; clone_size: NA; v_call: TRBV7-2; cdr3_length: 15; j_call: TRBJ1-1; cdr3_aa: CASSPRLWGNTEAFF; cdr3_nt: TGTGCCAGCAGCCCTAGGTTGTGGGGGAACACTGAAGCTTTCTTT
d_call: TRBD2; clone_size: few; v_call: TRBV11-2; cdr3_length: 14; j_call: TRBJ2-3; cdr3_aa: CASDLSGFTDTQYF; cdr3_nt: TGTGCCAGCGACCTTAGCGGGTTCACAGATACGCAGTATTTT
d_call: NA; clone_size: few; v_call: TRBV27; cdr3_length: 13; j_call: TRBJ2-7; cdr3_aa: CASRTRWSSEQYF; cdr3_nt: TGTGCCAGCCGCACCCGTTGGTCTTCCGAGCAGTACTTC
d_call: NA; clone_size: few; v_call: TRBV27; cdr3_length: 13; j_call: TRBJ1-4; cdr3_aa: CASSRATNEKLFF; cdr3_nt: TGTGCCAGCAGCCGTGCAACTAATGAAAAACTGTTTTTT
d_call: TRBD2; clone_size: NA; v_call: TRBV9; cdr3_length: 14; j_call: TRBJ2-5; cdr3_aa: CASSAPGLAETQYF; cdr3_nt: TGTGCCAGCAGCGCGCCGGGACTAGCGGAGACCCAGTACTTC
d_call: NA; clone_size: few; v_call: TRBV30; cdr3_length: 16; j_call: TRBJ2-3; cdr3_aa: CAWRAGTAGSTDTQYF; cdr3_nt: TGTGCCTGGAGGGCCGGGACAGCGGGATCAACAGATACGCAGTATTTT
d_call: NA; clone_size: NA; v_call: TRBV9; cdr3_length: 15; j_call: TRBJ2-3; cdr3_aa: CASSVEAGGTDTQYF; cdr3_nt: TGTGCCAGCAGCGTAGAGGCAGGGGGCACAGATACGCAGTATTTT
d_call: NA; clone_size: NA; v_call: TRBV27; cdr3_length: 18; j_call: TRBJ2-6; cdr3_aa: CASSGGQGGYPGANVLTF; cdr3_nt: TGTGCCAGCAGCGGAGGGCAGGGAGGATACCCTGGGGCCAACGTCCTGACTTTC
d_call: NA; clone_size: few; v_call: TRBV28; cdr3_length: 17; j_call: TRBJ2-6; cdr3_aa: CASSVKSFSSGANVLTF; cdr3_nt: TGTGCCAGCAGTGTCAAGTCGTTCTCCTCTGGGGCCAACGTCCTGACTTTC
d_call: TRBD2; clone_size: NA; v_call: TRBV14; cdr3_length: 16; j_call: TRBJ2-1; cdr3_aa: CASSPRLAGSYNEQFF; cdr3_nt: TGTGCCAGCAGCCCGCGTCTAGCGGGCAGCTACAATGAGCAGTTCTTC
d_call: TRBD1; clone_size: few; v_call: TRBV5-1; cdr3_length: 15; j_call: TRBJ2-2; cdr3_aa: CASSFRTGETGELFF; cdr3_nt: TGCGCCAGCAGCTTTCGGACAGGGGAGACCGGGGAGCTGTTTTTT
d_call: NA; clone_size: NA; v_call: TRBV6-1; cdr3_length: 11; j_call: TRBJ1-4; cdr3_aa: CASSELEKLFF; cdr3_nt: TGTGCCAGCAGTGAATTGGAAAAACTGTTTTTT
d_call: TRBD1; clone_size: NA; v_call: TRBV10-2; cdr3_length: 14; j_call: TRBJ1-5; cdr3_aa: CASRSGTGNQPQHF; cdr3_nt: TGCGCCAGCAGGTCCGGGACAGGGAATCAGCCCCAGCATTTT
d_call: NA; clone_size: NA; v_call: TRBV7-3; cdr3_length: 16; j_call: TRBJ2-6; cdr3_aa: CASSLIPGVGANVLTF; cdr3_nt: TGTGCCAGCAGCTTAATCCCCGGGGTTGGGGCCAACGTCCTGACTTTC
d_call: NA; clone_size: NA; v_call: TRBV7-3; cdr3_length: 14; j_call: TRBJ1-5; cdr3_aa: CASSLDGSYQPQHF; cdr3_nt: TGTGCCAGCAGCTTAGACGGCTCTTATCAGCCCCAGCATTTT
d_call: NA; clone_size: few; v_call: TRBV25-1; cdr3_length: 13; j_call: TRBJ2-3; cdr3_aa: CASSEYQADTQYF; cdr3_nt: TGTGCCAGCAGTGAATATCAGGCAGATACGCAGTATTTT
d_call: NA; clone_size: NA; v_call: TRBV28; cdr3_length: 10; j_call: TRBJ1-2; cdr3_aa: CASSKGGYTF; cdr3_nt: TGTGCCAGCAGTAAGGGTGGCTACACCTTC
d_call: NA; clone_size: once; v_call: TRBV20-1; cdr3_length: 11; j_call: TRBJ2-5; cdr3_aa: CSVGSRETQYF; cdr3_nt: TGCAGTGTTGGGTCGCGAGAGACCCAGTACTTC
d_call: NA; clone_size: few; v_call: TRBV15; cdr3_length: 16; j_call: TRBJ2-4; cdr3_aa: CATSRMGTAAKNIQYF; cdr3_nt: TGTGCCACCAGCAGAATGGGGACGGCTGCCAAAAACATTCAGTACTTC
d_call: NA; clone_size: many; v_call: TRBV25-1; cdr3_length: 13; j_call: TRBJ2-7; cdr3_aa: CASSAPSRDEQYF; cdr3_nt: TGTGCCAGCAGTGCCCCGTCAAGGGACGAGCAGTACTTC
d_call: TRBD2; clone_size: few; v_call: TRBV11-3; cdr3_length: 16; j_call: TRBJ2-3; cdr3_aa: CASSLARAGGTDTQYF; cdr3_nt: TGTGCCAGCAGCTTAGCGCGGGCGGGGGGCACAGATACGCAGTATTTT
d_call: TRBD1; clone_size: few; v_call: TRBV7-2; cdr3_length: 13; j_call: TRBJ2-5; cdr3_aa: CASSLGQGETQYF; cdr3_nt: TGTGCCAGCAGCTTAGGACAGGGAGAGACCCAGTACTTC
d_call: TRBD1; clone_size: few; v_call: TRBV14; cdr3_length: 17; j_call: TRBJ2-2; cdr3_aa: CASSLPAGQGSTGELFF; cdr3_nt: TGTGCCAGCAGCCTTCCAGCGGGACAGGGTTCCACCGGGGAGCTGTTTTTT
d_call: NA; clone_size: NA; v_call: TRBV19; cdr3_length: 15; j_call: TRBJ2-1; cdr3_aa: CASSIRLALYNEQFF; cdr3_nt: TGTGCCAGTAGTATAAGGCTAGCGTTGTACAATGAGCAGTTCTTC
d_call: TRBD2; clone_size: few; v_call: TRBV30; cdr3_length: 14; j_call: TRBJ2-7; cdr3_aa: CAWSVGAGGYEQYF; cdr3_nt: TGTGCCTGGAGTGTTGGAGCGGGAGGGTACGAGCAGTACTTC
d_call: NA; clone_size: few; v_call: TRBV9; cdr3_length: 13; j_call: TRBJ1-2; cdr3_aa: CASSLRNYYGYTF; cdr3_nt: TGTGCCAGCAGCTTGCGAAACTACTATGGCTACACCTTC
d_call: TRBD2; clone_size: NA; v_call: TRBV29-1; cdr3_length: 14; j_call: TRBJ2-1; cdr3_aa: CSVKREGAYNEQFF; cdr3_nt: TGCAGCGTGAAGCGGGAGGGGGCCTACAATGAGCAGTTCTTC
d_call: NA; clone_size: few; v_call: TRBV7-9; cdr3_length: 16; j_call: TRBJ2-5; cdr3_aa: CASSLNGPTPGETQYF; cdr3_nt: TGTGCCAGCAGCTTAAACGGGCCCACCCCGGGGGAGACCCAGTACTTC
d_call: NA; clone_size: once; v_call: TRBV9; cdr3_length: 14; j_call: TRBJ2-3; cdr3_aa: CASSAKTYTDTQYF; cdr3_nt: TGTGCCAGCAGCGCAAAGACTTACACAGATACGCAGTATTTT
d_call: NA; clone_size: NA; v_call: TRBV29-1; cdr3_length: 14; j_call: TRBJ1-3; cdr3_aa: CSVAHGTFGNTIYF; cdr3_nt: TGCAGCGTGGCACACGGGACATTTGGAAACACCATATATTTT
d_call: TRBD1; clone_size: NA; v_call: TRBV9; cdr3_length: 13; j_call: TRBJ1-2; cdr3_aa: CASSVRQGLGYTF; cdr3_nt: TGTGCCAGCAGCGTGAGACAGGGACTTGGCTACACCTTC
d_call: TRBD2; clone_size: NA; v_call: TRBV9; cdr3_length: 15; j_call: TRBJ2-1; cdr3_aa: CASSLAGGPVNEQFF; cdr3_nt: TGTGCCAGCAGTCTAGCGGGAGGGCCGGTCAATGAGCAGTTCTTC
d_call: NA; clone_size: few; v_call: TRBV5-1; cdr3_length: 15; j_call: TRBJ1-1; cdr3_aa: CASSAGTTLNTEAFF; cdr3_nt: TGCGCCAGCAGCGCAGGTACTACTTTGAACACTGAAGCTTTCTTT
d_call: NA; clone_size: NA; v_call: TRBV9; cdr3_length: 15; j_call: TRBJ2-1; cdr3_aa: CASSTRGGSYNEQFF; cdr3_nt: TGTGCCAGCAGTACTCGAGGGGGCTCCTACAATGAGCAGTTCTTC
d_call: TRBD1; clone_size: few; v_call: TRBV29-1; cdr3_length: 13; j_call: TRBJ2-3; cdr3_aa: CSVGVGQGDTQYF; cdr3_nt: TGCAGCGTTGGGGTCGGACAGGGGGATACGCAGTATTTT
d_call: NA; clone_size: NA; v_call: TRBV5-6; cdr3_length: 14; j_call: TRBJ2-7; cdr3_aa: CASSWRRVSYEQYF; cdr3_nt: TGTGCCAGCAGCTGGCGGAGGGTCTCCTACGAGCAGTACTTC
d_call: TRBD1; clone_size: once; v_call: TRBV5-4; cdr3_length: 15; j_call: TRBJ2-5; cdr3_aa: CASSNGQGSHETQYF; cdr3_nt: TGTGCCAGCAGCAACGGACAGGGGTCGCATGAGACCCAGTACTTC
d_call: NA; clone_size: few; v_call: TRBV7-2; cdr3_length: 17; j_call: TRBJ2-5; cdr3_aa: CASSLDAATNLQETQYF; cdr3_nt: TGTGCCAGCAGCTTAGATGCCGCGACAAACCTTCAAGAGACCCAGTACTTC
d_call: TRBD1; clone_size: few; v_call: TRBV29-1; cdr3_length: 12; j_call: TRBJ1-1; cdr3_aa: CSVGDRYTEAFF; cdr3_nt: TGCAGCGTCGGGGACAGATACACTGAAGCTTTCTTT
d_call: NA; clone_size: NA; v_call: TRBV29-1; cdr3_length: 11; j_call: TRBJ2-7; cdr3_aa: CSVADAGEQYF; cdr3_nt: TGCAGCGTCGCCGACGCTGGGGAGCAGTACTTC
d_call: NA; clone_size: NA; v_call: TRBV9; cdr3_length: 13; j_call: TRBJ1-4; cdr3_aa: CASSVGISEKLFF; cdr3_nt: TGTGCCAGCAGCGTAGGGATATCTGAAAAACTGTTTTTT
d_call: NA; clone_size: NA; v_call: TRBV9; cdr3_length: 15; j_call: TRBJ2-7; cdr3_aa: CASSVAAGTAYEQYF; cdr3_nt: TGTGCCAGCAGCGTAGCGGCGGGTACGGCATACGAGCAGTACTTC
d_call: NA; clone_size: NA; v_call: TRBV27; cdr3_length: 15; j_call: TRBJ2-4; cdr3_aa: CASKELGAGRNIQYF; cdr3_nt: TGTGCCAGCAAAGAATTGGGCGCCGGACGAAACATTCAGTACTTC
d_call: NA; clone_size: few; v_call: TRBV11-3; cdr3_length: 16; j_call: TRBJ2-6; cdr3_aa: CASSLNPFQPRGVLTF; cdr3_nt: TGTGCCAGCAGCTTAAACCCCTTCCAGCCCAGGGGCGTCCTGACTTTC
d_call: NA; clone_size: NA; v_call: TRBV29-1; cdr3_length: 13; j_call: TRBJ1-2; cdr3_aa: CSVAAGLSYGYTF; cdr3_nt: TGCAGCGTTGCGGCAGGGCTTTCCTATGGCTACACCTTC
d_call: NA; clone_size: once; v_call: TRBV6-5; cdr3_length: 15; j_call: TRBJ2-3; cdr3_aa: CASTLFGGGTDTQYF; cdr3_nt: TGTGCCAGCACTCTCTTCGGCGGGGGCACAGATACGCAGTATTTT
d_call: NA; clone_size: few; v_call: TRBV9; cdr3_length: 14; j_call: TRBJ2-3; cdr3_aa: CASSVSIERDTQYF; cdr3_nt: TGTGCCAGCAGCGTTTCCATCGAACGAGATACGCAGTATTTT
d_call: NA; clone_size: few; v_call: TRBV7-2; cdr3_length: 14; j_call: TRBJ1-2; cdr3_aa: CASSLGGGLNGYTF; cdr3_nt: TGTGCCAGCAGCTTAGGGGGCGGACTCAATGGCTACACCTTC
d_call: TRBD2; clone_size: few; v_call: TRBV7-9; cdr3_length: 15; j_call: TRBJ2-1; cdr3_aa: CASSETRGGLGEQFF; cdr3_nt: TGTGCCAGCAGCGAAACGCGGGGGGGCCTAGGAGAGCAGTTCTTC
d_call: NA; clone_size: NA; v_call: TRBV14; cdr3_length: 12; j_call: TRBJ1-2; cdr3_aa: CASSQQGYGYTF; cdr3_nt: TGTGCCAGCAGCCAGCAGGGGTATGGCTACACCTTC
d_call: NA; clone_size: few; v_call: TRBV2; cdr3_length: 13; j_call: TRBJ1-5; cdr3_aa: CASSRDAAQPQHF; cdr3_nt: TGTGCCAGCAGCCGGGACGCTGCTCAGCCCCAGCATTTT
d_call: NA; clone_size: NA; v_call: TRBV6-5; cdr3_length: 14; j_call: TRBJ1-1; cdr3_aa: CASSFGDRRTEAFF; cdr3_nt: TGTGCCAGCAGTTTTGGAGACAGAAGGACTGAAGCTTTCTTT